This TCR beta chain was observed in a study of T-cell reconstitution after alpha-beta-depleted transplantation in children. Whole-study results and caveats: It was surviving recipient T cells and thymic progenitors that gave some patients high TCRbeta diversity at day 60. It was reported that alpha-beta T cells came from several hundred expanded graft clones (about two months after transplant). T-cell counts and diversity at one year following transplant were attributed mainly to newly produced T cells.

The V end was cut by 5 bases, the J end by 6 bases, with 9 bases between. The CDR3 extends over 11 amino acids. Germline-derived CDR1 and CDR2 are DFQATT and SNEGSKA (reference sequence). This clonotype was observed a few times. The antigen is unknown. Molecular barcoding with unique molecular identifiers was used for the TCRbeta library. In TCRdb, the PCR reads were re-called with MiXCR into one record per CDR3 protein. This table holds about 640,000 distinct CDR3 sequences, 10% to 15% found once. The sequence was collected from a male patient younger than 18 who had a stem cell transplant for acute myeloid leukemia, so the T cells may come from the graft donor. The starting material was PBMCs, mostly from graft donor cells, obtained 360 days after TCRalphabeta/CD19-depleted stem cell transplant. The chain uses TRBV20-1 and TRBJ2-3, with D unresolved. The CDR3 here is CSASSWDTQYF. CDR3 DNA: TGCAGTGCTTCGTCGTGGGATACGCAGTATTTT.